These T cell receptor beta chains were read from a single sample in a study of blood T cell repertoires in COVID-19. TCRdb keeps only in-frame clones here, not all; method: immunoSEQ multiplex PCR. The sample records over 200,000 clones, roughly 88% being singletons. Source material: peripheral blood. Receptor source: a woman in her 30s with acute or convalescent COVID-19. Each CDR3 is given with its conserved first and last residue. A D gene is named only where the DNA matches it firmly. Clone size is shown for a subset of rows, as once, few, many or a class of expanded clone.

D gene,V gene,J gene,clone size,CDR3 DNA,CDR3 protein
TRBD1,TRBV6-4,TRBJ2-3,-,TGTGCCAGCAGCCAAAAAACAGGGGGAGATACGCAGTATTTT,CASSQKTGGDTQYF
TRBD2,TRBV3-1/TRBV3-2,TRBJ2-1,-,TGTGCCAGCAGCCAAATAACCAGGCCGACTAGCAGCTACAATGAGCAGTTCTTC,CASSQITRPTSSYNEQFF
-,TRBV6-2/TRBV6-3,TRBJ2-7,once,TGTGCCAGCAGTTACGGGCTTGGGGGGTACGAGCAGTACTTC,CASSYGLGGYEQYF
TRBD2,TRBV7-2,TRBJ2-7,-,TGTGCCAGCAGCTTAGAAGTAGCGGGAGGTTCAGCCGAGCAGTACTTC,CASSLEVAGGSAEQYF
TRBD2,TRBV3-1/TRBV3-2,TRBJ2-1,once,TGTGCCAGCAGCCAAGACGCCGGGACTAGCGGGAATGAGCAGTTCTTC,CASSQDAGTSGNEQFF
-,TRBV27,TRBJ1-6,-,TGTGCCAGCAGTTTATTGGGGGGGACACCCCTCCACTTT,CASSLLGGTPLHF
-,TRBV9,TRBJ1-4,few,TGTGCCAGCAGCCTACAGGGAGTAATCGGTGAAAAACTGTTTTTT,CASSLQGVIGEKLFF
TRBD2,TRBV2,TRBJ2-1,-,TGTGCCAGCACGGCCGGGACTAGCGGGAGCAGTGAGCAGTTCTTC,CASTAGTSGSSEQFF
-,TRBV3-1/TRBV3-2,TRBJ2-7,-,TGTGCCAGCAGCCCGACAAGCTCCTACGAGCAGTACTTC,CASSPTSSYEQYF
TRBD1,TRBV9,TRBJ1-2,-,TGTGCCAGCAGCGAGACAGGGAGTGACTATGGCTACACCTTC,CASSETGSDYGYTF
-,TRBV19,TRBJ1-5,-,TGTGCCAGTAGTACGGGTCATCAGCCCCAGCATTTT,CASSTGHQPQHF
TRBD2,TRBV4-3,TRBJ2-7,-,TGCGCCAGCAGCCAGGAACTAGCGAGTTACGAGCAGTACTTC,CASSQELASYEQYF
-,TRBV25-1,TRBJ2-7,-,TGTGCCAGCAGTGGTAGCGAAACCTACGAGCAGTACTTC,CASSGSETYEQYF
-,TRBV11-3,TRBJ2-5,-,TGTGCCAGCAGCTTAACTAGTTTGGGGCAAGAGACCCAGTACTTC,CASSLTSLGQETQYF
-,TRBV25-1,TRBJ2-2,-,TGTGCCAGCAGTGAAAGTAGGCTAGCGCTTAACACCGGGGAGCTGTTTTTT,CASSESRLALNTGELFF
TRBD1,TRBV9,TRBJ1-1,-,TGTGCCAGCACCCAGGGGGTGAACACTGAAGCTTTCTTT,CASTQGVNTEAFF
TRBD2,TRBV14,TRBJ2-7,-,TGTGCCAGCAGCCAAGATTTCGCGGGCACTAGCGGGAGGGCCCGGGGCGAGCAGTACTTC,CASSQDFAGTSGRARGEQYF
-,TRBV6-1,TRBJ1-5,-,TGTGCCAGCAATGAAATTCTACCGAGCAATCAGCCCCAGCATTTT,CASNEILPSNQPQHF
-,TRBV19,TRBJ1-5,-,TGTGCCAGTAGTATAGACAGGGGCAATCAGCCCCAGCATTTT,CASSIDRGNQPQHF
TRBD1,TRBV6-2/TRBV6-3,TRBJ2-7,-,TGTGCCAGCAGCAGACAGGGGGGAGTATACGAGCAGTACTTC,CASSRQGGVYEQYF
TRBD2,TRBV14,TRBJ2-1,once,TGTGCCAGCAGCCCCCGGACTAGCGGGATTAACAATGAGCAGTTCTTC,CASSPRTSGINNEQFF
-,TRBV2,TRBJ2-7,-,TGTGCCAGCAGTGGGGGACTGAAGTTGTCCGAGCAGTACTTC,CASSGGLKLSEQYF
TRBD2,TRBV5-6,TRBJ2-7,-,TGTGCCAGCAGCTTTACTAGCGGCTCCTACGAGCAGTACTTC,CASSFTSGSYEQYF
-,TRBV6-5,TRBJ2-5,-,TGTGCCAGCAGTCGAGAGGGAATTCAGCAAGAGACCCAGTACTTC,CASSREGIQQETQYF
-,TRBV6-4,TRBJ1-1,-,TGTGCCAGCAGTGACTGGGCGGGGAGTAACACTGAAGCTTTCTTT,CASSDWAGSNTEAFF
TRBD1,TRBV12-3/TRBV12-4,TRBJ1-1,-,TGTGCCAGCATCGGACAGGGCACTGAAGCTTTCTTT,CASIGQGTEAFF
-,TRBV6-2/TRBV6-3,TRBJ1-1,-,TGTGCCAGCAGTTACTCGAGGGCAGGGGTTACTGAAGCTTTCTTT,CASSYSRAGVTEAFF
-,TRBV6-5,TRBJ2-7,once,TGTGCCAGCAGCAAGGCTGACAACTACGAGCAGTACTTC,CASSKADNYEQYF
TRBD2,TRBV30,TRBJ2-3,-,TGTGCCTGGGACAGAGGGGCTAGCGGATACACAGATACGCAGTATTTT,CAWDRGASGYTDTQYF
TRBD2,TRBV5-1,TRBJ2-7,-,TGCGCCAGCAGCTCGGGACTAGCGGGAACCTACGAGCAGTACTTC,CASSSGLAGTYEQYF
TRBD1,TRBV29-1,TRBJ1-2,-,TGCAGCTTCAAACAGGGGGCGGGCTACACCTTC,CSFKQGAGYTF
TRBD1,TRBV5-1,TRBJ1-2,-,TGCGCCAGCAGCTTATACCAGGGGGCATCAGGTGGCTACACCTTC,CASSLYQGASGGYTF